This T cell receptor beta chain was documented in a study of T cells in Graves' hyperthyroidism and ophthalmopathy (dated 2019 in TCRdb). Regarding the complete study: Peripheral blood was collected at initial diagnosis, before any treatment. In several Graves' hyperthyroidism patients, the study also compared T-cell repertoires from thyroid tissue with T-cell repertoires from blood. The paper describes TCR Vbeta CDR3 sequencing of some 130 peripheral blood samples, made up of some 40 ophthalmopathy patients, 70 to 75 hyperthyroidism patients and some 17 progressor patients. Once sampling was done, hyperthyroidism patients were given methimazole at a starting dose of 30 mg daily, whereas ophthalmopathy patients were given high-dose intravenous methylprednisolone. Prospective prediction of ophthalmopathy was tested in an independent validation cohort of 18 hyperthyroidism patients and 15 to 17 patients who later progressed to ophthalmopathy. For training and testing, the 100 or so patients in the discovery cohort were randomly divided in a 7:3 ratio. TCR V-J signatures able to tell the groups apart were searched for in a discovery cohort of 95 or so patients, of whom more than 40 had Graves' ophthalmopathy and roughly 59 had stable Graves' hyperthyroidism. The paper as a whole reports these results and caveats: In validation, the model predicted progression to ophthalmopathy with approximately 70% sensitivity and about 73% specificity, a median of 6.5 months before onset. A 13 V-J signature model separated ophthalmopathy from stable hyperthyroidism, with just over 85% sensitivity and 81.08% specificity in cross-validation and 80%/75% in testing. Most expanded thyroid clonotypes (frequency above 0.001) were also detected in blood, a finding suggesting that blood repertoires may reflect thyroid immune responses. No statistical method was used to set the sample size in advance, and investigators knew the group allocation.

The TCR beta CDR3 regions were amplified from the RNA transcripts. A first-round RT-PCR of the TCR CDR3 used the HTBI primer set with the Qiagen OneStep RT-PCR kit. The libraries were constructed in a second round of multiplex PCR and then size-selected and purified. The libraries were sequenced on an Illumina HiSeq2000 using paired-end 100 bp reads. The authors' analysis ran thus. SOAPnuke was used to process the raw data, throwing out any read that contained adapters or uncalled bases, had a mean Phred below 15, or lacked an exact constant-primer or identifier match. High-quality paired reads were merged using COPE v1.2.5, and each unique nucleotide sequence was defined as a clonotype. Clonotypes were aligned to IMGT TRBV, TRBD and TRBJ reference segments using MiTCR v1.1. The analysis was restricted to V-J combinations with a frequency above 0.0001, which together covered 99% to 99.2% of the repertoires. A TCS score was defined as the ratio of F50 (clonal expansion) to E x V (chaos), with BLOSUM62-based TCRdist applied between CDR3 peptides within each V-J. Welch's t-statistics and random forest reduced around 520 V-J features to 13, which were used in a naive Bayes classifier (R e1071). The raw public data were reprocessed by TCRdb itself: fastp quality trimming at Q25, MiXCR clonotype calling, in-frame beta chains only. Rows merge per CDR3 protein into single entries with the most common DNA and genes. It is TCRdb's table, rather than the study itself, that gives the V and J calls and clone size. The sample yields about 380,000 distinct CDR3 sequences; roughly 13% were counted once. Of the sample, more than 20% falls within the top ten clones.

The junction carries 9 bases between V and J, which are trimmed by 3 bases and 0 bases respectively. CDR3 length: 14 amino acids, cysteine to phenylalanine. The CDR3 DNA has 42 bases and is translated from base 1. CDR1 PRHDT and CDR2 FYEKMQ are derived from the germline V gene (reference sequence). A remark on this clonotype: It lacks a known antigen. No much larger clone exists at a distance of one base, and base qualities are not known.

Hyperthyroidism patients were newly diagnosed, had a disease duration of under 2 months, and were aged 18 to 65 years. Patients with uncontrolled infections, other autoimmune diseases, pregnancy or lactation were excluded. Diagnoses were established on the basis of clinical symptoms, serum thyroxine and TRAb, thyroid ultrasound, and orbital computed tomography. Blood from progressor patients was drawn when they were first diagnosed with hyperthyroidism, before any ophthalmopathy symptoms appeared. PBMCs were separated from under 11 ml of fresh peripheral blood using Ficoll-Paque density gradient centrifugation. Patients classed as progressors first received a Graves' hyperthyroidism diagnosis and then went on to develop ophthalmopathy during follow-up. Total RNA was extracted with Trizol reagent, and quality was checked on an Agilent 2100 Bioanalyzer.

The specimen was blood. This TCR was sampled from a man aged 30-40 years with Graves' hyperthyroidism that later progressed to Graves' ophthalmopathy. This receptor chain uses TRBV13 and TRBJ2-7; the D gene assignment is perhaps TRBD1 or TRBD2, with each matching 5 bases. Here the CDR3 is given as CASSLSGTSYEQYF. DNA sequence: TGTGCCAGCAGCTTGTCGGGGACCTCCTACGAGCAGTACTTC.